The sequence of this T cell receptor beta chain was determined in a study of T cell responses to AZD1222 COVID-19 vaccine. Findings of the study overall: Only a handful of AZD1222 recipients were seropositive at baseline. It should be noted that donors were predominantly white British and more often female, and clonal diversity was possibly underestimated.

Clones were read by immunoSEQ multiplex PCR, and TCRdb kept only the in-frame ones, dropping some. The data show 90,000 to 120,000 clones, with 75% to 90% seen just once and approximately 19% held by the top ten. This clone was seen only once. Its matching antigen is unknown. The TCR comes from an adult in good health. The source material was peripheral blood, sampled on day 0 of AZD1222 vaccination.

CDR3 in DNA: TGTGCCAGCAGTTTAGCGGGACAGGCCTACACCTTC. It is translated as CASSLAGQAYTF. The genes are TRBV12-3 or TRBV12-4 and TRBJ1-2; TRBD1 agrees at 8 bases. With V trimmed by 0 bases and J by 10 bases, 1 base remained unmatched. This CDR3 has 12 residues.